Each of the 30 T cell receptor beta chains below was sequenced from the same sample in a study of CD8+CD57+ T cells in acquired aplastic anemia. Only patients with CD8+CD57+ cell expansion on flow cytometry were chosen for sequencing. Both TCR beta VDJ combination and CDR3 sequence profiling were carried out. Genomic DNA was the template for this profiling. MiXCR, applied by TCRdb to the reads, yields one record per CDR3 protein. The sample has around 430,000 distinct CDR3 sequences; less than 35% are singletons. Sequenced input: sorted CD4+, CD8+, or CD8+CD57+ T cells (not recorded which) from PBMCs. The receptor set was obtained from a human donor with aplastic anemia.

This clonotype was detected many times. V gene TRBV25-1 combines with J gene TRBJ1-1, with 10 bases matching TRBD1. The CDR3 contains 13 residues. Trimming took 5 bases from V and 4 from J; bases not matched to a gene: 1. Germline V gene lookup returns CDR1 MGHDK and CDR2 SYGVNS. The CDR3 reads CASSRTGGTEAFF. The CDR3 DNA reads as TGTGCCAGCAGTAGGACAGGGGGCACTGAAGCTTTCTTT.

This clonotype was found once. CDR3 loop: CASSAKVIDETQYF. As DNA, the CDR3 is TGTGCCAGCAGCGCAAAAGTCATAGATGAGACCCAGTACTTC. This chain uses TRBV9 with TRBJ2-5; D unclear. Trimming cost V 3 bases and J 5 bases, with 14 bases left between them. The CDR3 contains 14 residues. Germline V gene sequence: CDR1 SGDLS, CDR2 YYNGEE.

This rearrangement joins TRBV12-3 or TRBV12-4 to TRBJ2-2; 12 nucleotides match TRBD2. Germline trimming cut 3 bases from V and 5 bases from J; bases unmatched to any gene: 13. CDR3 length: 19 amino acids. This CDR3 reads CASSLGWASGRGGTGELFF. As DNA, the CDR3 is TGTGCCAGCAGTTTGGGATGGGCTAGCGGGAGGGGCGGTACCGGGGAGCTGTTTTTT.

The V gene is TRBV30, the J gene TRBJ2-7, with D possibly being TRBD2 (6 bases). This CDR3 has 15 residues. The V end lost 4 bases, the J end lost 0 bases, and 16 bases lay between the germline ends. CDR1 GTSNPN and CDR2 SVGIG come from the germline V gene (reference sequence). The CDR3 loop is CAWNRGTAPSYEQYF. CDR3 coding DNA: TGTGCCTGGAATCGCGGGACGGCCCCCTCCTACGAGCAGTACTTC.

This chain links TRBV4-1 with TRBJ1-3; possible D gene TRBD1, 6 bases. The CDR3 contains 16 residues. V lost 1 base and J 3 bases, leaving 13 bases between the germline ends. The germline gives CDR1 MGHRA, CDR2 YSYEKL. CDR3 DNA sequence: TGCGCCAGCAGCCAAGTAGGGGGGAAGCGTGGAAACACCATATATTTT. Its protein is CASSQVGGKRGNTIYF.

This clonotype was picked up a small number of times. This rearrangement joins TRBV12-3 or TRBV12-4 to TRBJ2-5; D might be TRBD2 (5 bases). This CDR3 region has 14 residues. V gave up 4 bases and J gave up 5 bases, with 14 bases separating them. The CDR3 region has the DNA TGTGCCAGCAGTTCCACGCGGGTTGGCGAGACCCAGTACTTC. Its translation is CASSSTRVGETQYF.

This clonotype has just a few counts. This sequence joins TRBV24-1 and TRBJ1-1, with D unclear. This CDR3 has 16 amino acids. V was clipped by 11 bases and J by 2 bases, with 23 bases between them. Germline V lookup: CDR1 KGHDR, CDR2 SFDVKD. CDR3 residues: CASSPVILDGNTEAFF. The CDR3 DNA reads TGTGCCAGCTCACCGGTTATCCTCGACGGTAACACTGAAGCTTTCTTT.

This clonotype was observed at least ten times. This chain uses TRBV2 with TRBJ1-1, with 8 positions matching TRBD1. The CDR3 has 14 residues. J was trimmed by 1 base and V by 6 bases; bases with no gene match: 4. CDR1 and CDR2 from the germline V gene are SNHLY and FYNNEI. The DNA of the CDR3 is TGTGCCAGCAGCGGGCAGGGGGCGAACACTGAAGCTTTCTTT. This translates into CASSGQGANTEAFF.

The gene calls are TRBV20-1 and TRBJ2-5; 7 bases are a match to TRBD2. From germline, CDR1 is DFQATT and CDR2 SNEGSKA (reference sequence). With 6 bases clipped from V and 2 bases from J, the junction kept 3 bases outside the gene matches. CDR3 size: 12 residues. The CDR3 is CSAAGLQETQYF. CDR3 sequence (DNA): TGCAGTGCCGCGGGACTACAAGAGACCCAGTACTTC.

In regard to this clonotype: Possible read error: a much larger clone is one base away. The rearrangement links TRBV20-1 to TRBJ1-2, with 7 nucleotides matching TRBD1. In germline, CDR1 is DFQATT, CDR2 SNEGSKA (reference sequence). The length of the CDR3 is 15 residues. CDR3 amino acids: CSTRGGFSLNYGYTF. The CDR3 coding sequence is TGCAGTACTAGAGGGGGCTTTTCCCTTAACTATGGCTACACCTTC.

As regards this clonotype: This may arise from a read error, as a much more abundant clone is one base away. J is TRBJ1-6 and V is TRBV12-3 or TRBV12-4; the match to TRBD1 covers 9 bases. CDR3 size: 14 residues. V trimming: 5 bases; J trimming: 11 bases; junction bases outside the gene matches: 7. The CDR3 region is CASSARTGDPPLHF. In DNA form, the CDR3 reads TGTGCCAGCAGTGCCCGGACAGGGGATCCACCCCTCCACTTT.

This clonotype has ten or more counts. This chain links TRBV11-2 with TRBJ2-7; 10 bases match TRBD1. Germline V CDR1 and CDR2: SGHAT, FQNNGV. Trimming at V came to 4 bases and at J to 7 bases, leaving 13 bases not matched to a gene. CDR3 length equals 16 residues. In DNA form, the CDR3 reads TGTGCCAGCAGCTCTAGAACCGGGACAGGGGTAGGAGAGCAGTACTTC. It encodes CASSSRTGTGVGEQYF.

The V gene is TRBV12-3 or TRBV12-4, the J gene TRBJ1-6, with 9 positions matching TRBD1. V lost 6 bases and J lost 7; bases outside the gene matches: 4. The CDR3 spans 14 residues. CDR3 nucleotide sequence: TGTGCCAGCAGGGGACAGGGTGCAAATTCACCCCTCCACTTT. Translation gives CASRGQGANSPLHF.

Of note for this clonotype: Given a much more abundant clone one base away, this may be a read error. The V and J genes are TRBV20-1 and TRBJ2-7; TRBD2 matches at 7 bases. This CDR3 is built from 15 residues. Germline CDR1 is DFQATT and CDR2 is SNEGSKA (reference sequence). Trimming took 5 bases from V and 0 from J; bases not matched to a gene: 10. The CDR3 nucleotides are TGCAGTGCTTTGGGACTACCACGAACCTCCTACGAGCAGTACTTC. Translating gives CSALGLPRTSYEQYF.

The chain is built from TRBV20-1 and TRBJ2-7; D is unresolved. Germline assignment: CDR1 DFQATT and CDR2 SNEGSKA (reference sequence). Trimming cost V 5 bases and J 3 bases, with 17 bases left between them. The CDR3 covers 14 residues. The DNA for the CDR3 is TGCAGTGCTGTCGACTTTTTGCCAAACTACGAGCAGTACTTC. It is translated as CSAVDFLPNYEQYF.

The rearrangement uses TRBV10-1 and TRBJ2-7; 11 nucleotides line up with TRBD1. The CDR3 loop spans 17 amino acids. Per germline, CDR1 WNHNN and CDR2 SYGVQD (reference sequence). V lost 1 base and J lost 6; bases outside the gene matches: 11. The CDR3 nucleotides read TGCGCCAGCAGTGAGTGGAAGATGTCGGACAGGGGGCTCGAGCAGTACTTC. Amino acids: CASSEWKMSDRGLEQYF.

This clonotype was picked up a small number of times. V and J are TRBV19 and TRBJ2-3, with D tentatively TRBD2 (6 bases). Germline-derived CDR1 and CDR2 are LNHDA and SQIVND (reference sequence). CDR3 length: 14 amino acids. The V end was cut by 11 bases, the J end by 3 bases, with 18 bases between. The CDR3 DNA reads TGTGCCTGGAGTGTTCAGGCGGGAACAGATACGCAGTATTTT. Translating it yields CAWSVQAGTDTQYF. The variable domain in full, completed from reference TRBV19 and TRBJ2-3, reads DGGITQSPKYLFRKEGQNVTLSCEQNLNHDAMYWYRQDPGQGLRLIYYSQIVNDFQKGDIAEGYSVSREKKESFPLTVTSAQKNPTAFYLCAWSVQAGTDTQYFGPGTRLTVL.

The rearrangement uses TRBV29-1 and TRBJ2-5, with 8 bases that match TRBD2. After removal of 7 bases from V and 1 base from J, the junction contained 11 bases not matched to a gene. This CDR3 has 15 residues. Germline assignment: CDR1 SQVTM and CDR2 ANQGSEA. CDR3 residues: CSGRTSGFFQETQYF. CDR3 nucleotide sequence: TGCAGCGGGCGAACTAGCGGCTTCTTCCAAGAGACCCAGTACTTC.

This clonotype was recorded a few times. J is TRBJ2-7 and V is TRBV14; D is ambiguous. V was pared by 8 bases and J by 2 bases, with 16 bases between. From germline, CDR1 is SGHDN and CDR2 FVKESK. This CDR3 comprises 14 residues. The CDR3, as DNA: TGTGCCAGCCGCCGGGCAGGCGAAACCTACGAGCAGTACTTC. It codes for CASRRAGETYEQYF.

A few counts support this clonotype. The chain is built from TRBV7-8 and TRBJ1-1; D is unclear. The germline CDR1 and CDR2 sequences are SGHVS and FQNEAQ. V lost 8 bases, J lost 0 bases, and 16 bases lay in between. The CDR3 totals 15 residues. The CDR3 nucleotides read TGTGCCAGCTCGCCCAGTTGGCTGCTGAACACTGAAGCTTTCTTT. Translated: CASSPSWLLNTEAFF.

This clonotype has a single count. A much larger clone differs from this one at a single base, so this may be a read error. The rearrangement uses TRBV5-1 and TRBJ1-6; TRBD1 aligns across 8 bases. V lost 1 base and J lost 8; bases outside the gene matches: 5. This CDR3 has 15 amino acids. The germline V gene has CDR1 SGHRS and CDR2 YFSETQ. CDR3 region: CASSLLTGDHSPLHF. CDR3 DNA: TGCGCCAGCAGCTTGCTGACAGGGGATCATTCACCCCTCCACTTT.

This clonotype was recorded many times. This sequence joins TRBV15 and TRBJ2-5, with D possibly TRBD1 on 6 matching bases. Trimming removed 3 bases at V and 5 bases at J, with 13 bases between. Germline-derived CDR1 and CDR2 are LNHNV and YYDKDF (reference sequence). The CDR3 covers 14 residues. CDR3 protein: CATSRGDTAETQYF. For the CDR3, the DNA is TGTGCCACCAGCAGGGGGGACACCGCGGAGACCCAGTACTTC.

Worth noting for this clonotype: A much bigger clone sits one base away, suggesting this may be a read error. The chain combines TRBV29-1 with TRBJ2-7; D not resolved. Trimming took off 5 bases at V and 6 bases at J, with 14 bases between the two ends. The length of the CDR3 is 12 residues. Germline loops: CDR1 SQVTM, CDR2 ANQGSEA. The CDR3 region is CSVSGSPCEQYF. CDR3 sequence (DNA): TGCAGCGTTTCCGGGTCCCCCTGCGAGCAGTACTTC.

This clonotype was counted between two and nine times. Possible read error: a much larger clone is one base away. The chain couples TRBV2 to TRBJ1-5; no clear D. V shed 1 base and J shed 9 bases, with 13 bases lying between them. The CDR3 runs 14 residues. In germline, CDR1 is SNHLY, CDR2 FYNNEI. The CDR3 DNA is TGTGCCAGCAGTGAAGGGCGAGGTGGACGGCCCCAGCATTTT. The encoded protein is CASSEGRGGRPQHF.

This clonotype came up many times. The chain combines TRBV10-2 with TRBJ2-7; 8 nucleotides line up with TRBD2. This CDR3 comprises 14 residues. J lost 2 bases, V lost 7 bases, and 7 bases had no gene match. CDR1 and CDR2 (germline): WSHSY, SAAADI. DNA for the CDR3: TGCGCCAGCATAGCGGGAACCACAACCTACGAGCAGTACTTC. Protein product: CASIAGTTTYEQYF.

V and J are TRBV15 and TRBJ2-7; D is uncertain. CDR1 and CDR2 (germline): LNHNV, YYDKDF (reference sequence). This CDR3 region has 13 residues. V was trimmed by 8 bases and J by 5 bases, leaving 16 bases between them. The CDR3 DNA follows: TGTGCCACCGCATCCAGTCACGGCCACGAGCAGTACTTC. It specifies CATASSHGHEQYF.

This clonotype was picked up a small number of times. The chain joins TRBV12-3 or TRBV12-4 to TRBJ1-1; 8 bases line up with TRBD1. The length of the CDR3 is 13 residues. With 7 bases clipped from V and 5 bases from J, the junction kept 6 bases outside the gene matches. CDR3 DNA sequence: TGTGCCAGCACAGGGGGCGCGAGGACTGAAGCTTTCTTT. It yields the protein CASTGGARTEAFF.

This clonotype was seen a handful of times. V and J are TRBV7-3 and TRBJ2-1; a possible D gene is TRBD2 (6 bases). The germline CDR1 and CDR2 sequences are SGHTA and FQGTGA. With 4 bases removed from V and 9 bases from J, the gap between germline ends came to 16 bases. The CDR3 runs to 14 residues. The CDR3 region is CASSSGLSVGEQFF. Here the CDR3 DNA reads TGTGCCAGCAGCTCGGGACTCTCGGTGGGTGAGCAGTTCTTC.

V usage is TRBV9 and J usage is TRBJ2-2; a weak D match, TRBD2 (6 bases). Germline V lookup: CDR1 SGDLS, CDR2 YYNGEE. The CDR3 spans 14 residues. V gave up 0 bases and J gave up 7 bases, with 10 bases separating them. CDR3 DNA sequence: TGTGCCAGCAGCGTAGCTGGAGGGCGCGGGGAGCTGTTTTTT. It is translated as CASSVAGGRGELFF.

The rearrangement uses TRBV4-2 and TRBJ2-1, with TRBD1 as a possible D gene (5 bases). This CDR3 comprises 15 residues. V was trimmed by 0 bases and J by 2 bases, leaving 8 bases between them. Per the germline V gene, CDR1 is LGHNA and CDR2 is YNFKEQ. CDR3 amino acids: CASSQDRVTYNEQFF. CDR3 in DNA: TGTGCCAGCAGCCAAGACAGGGTAACCTACAATGAGCAGTTCTTC.